The T cell receptor beta chain under discussion was sequenced for a study of identical twins. This clonotype has more than one count but fewer than ten. TCRdb re-called the 5' RACE reads with MiXCR, one entry per CDR3 protein. The sample consists of about 660,000 distinct CDR3 sequences, more than 6.5% of them appearing once. The germline V gene has CDR1 ENHRY and CDR2 SYGVKD. The V gene end was trimmed by 5 bases and the J gene end by 0 bases; junction bases not matched to a gene: 13. CDR3 size: 19 residues. This sample also belongs to another study, concerning yellow fever vaccine responses in identical twins.

The J gene is TRBJ2-1, the V gene TRBV10-3; TRBD2 matches 10 bases. The source material was PBMCs. The source is a young woman in good health. The CDR3 DNA reads TGTGCCATCAGTAATAGCGGGAGGCCACCGAAGGGCTCCTACAATGAGCAGTTCTTC. It encodes CAISNSGRPPKGSYNEQFF.